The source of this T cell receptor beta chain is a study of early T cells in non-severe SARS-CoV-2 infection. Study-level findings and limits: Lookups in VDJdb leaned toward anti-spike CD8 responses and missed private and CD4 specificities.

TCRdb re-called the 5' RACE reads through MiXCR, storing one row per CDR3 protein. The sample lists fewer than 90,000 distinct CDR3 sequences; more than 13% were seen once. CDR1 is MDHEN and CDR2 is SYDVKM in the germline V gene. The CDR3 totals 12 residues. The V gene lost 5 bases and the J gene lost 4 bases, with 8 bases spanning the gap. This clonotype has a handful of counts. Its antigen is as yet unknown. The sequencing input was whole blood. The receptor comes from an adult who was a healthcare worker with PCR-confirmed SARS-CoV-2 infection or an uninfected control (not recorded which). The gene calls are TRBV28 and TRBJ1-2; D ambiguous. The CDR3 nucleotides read TGTGCCAGCAGTATATTTGGCTATGGCTACACCTTC. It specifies CASSIFGYGYTF.